The 27 T cell receptor beta chains below come from one sample, sequenced in a study of cytotoxic CD8 clonotypes in ibrutinib-treated CLL. Some clones are missing from TCRdb's copy, which holds only in-frame ones; the method was immunoSEQ multiplex PCR. The sample includes over 200,000 clones, 60% to 80% seen only once; the top ten take more than 9.5%. Sequenced here: PBMCs, sampled after 12 months of ibrutinib treatment. The receptor set was obtained from a human donor with chronic lymphocytic leukemia.

The chain links TRBV5-4 to TRBJ2-1, with 10 bases fitting TRBD2. The CDR3 extends over 15 amino acids. Germline V gene sequence: CDR1 SGHNT, CDR2 YYREEE (reference sequence). V shed 4 bases, J shed 3 bases, and the junction held 4 bases outside the gene matches. CDR3 protein: CASSPSSGSYNEQFF. The CDR3 DNA is TGTGCCAGCAGCCCCTCTAGCGGGAGCTACAATGAGCAGTTCTTC.

This clone appeared once. The V gene is TRBV28, the J gene TRBJ1-5; TRBD1 might be the D (5 bases). This CDR3 is built from 14 residues. With 5 bases removed from V and 6 bases from J, the gap between germline ends came to 14 bases. CDR1 and CDR2 from the germline V gene are MDHEN and SYDVKM. For the CDR3, the DNA is TGTGCCAGCAGTAGTAGGGTGGGACGTCAGCCCCAGCATTTT. Encoded protein: CASSSRVGRQPQHF.

Only a few counts were recorded for this clone. The chain carries TRBV7-9 and TRBJ2-5; D might be TRBD1 (6 bases). V was cut by 5 bases and J by 5 bases, with 9 bases left in between. Germline assignment: CDR1 SEHNR and CDR2 FQNEAQ (reference sequence). The CDR3 length is 12 residues. The CDR3 protein is CASSPRGETQYF. The CDR3 region has the DNA TGTGCCAGCAGCCCTAGGGGGGAGACCCAGTACTTC.

The chain couples TRBV5-1 to TRBJ2-6; D unresolved. The CDR3 is made up of 15 amino acids. Per germline, CDR1 SGHRS and CDR2 YFSETQ. V lost 0 bases and J 3 bases, leaving 7 bases between the germline ends. Here the CDR3 reads CASSLEVRGANVLTF. CDR3 DNA sequence: TGCGCCAGCAGCTTGGAAGTGCGTGGGGCCAACGTCCTGACTTTC.

The rearrangement links TRBV19 to TRBJ2-1; 8 positions match TRBD1. This CDR3 is built from 18 residues. The J segment lost 2 bases and the V segment lost 7 bases, leaving 16 bases of the junction unmatched. Germline CDR1 and CDR2: LNHDA and SQIVND (reference sequence). CDR3 bases: TGTGCCAGTAATCCTGGCAGGGGGCGCGATATGGCCTACAATGAGCAGTTCTTC. It encodes CASNPGRGRDMAYNEQFF. Full variable domain (remainder filled in from reference TRBV19 and TRBJ2-1): DGGITQSPKYLFRKEGQNVTLSCEQNLNHDAMYWYRQDPGQGLRLIYYSQIVNDFQKGDIAEGYSVSREKKESFPLTVTSAQKNPTAFYLCASNPGRGRDMAYNEQFFGPGTRLTVL.

The chain couples TRBV5-4 to TRBJ2-7; 8 nucleotides align to TRBD2. The junction had 9 bases not matched to a gene; V was cut back by 4 bases and J by 0 bases. Germline V CDR1 and CDR2: SGHNT, YYREEE (reference sequence). CDR3 length: 16 residues. The CDR3 bases are TGTGCCAGCAGCCCCTATGGGACTAGAGGCTCCTACGAGCAGTACTTC. Protein sequence: CASSPYGTRGSYEQYF.

Concerning this clone itself: At one of its ends the junction is not consistent with the germline gene, which may arise from a read error. DNA for the CDR3: TGTGCCAGCAGCTTGCGCGGGGCCAGCGGTGAGATCCAGTACTTC. Amino acid sequence: CASSLRGASGEIQYF. The chain recombines TRBV5-6 with TRBJ2-5; D is possibly TRBD2 (6 bases). The germline V gene has CDR1 SGHDT and CDR2 YYEEEE. The CDR3 has 15 amino acids.

CDR3 bases: TGTGCCAGCAGTTTCTCCATCGGGCTCCCGGGACGCAGATATGGCTACACCTTC. Translated, it gives CASSFSIGLPGRRYGYTF. The J gene is TRBJ1-2, the V gene TRBV28; tentative D call: TRBD1 (5 bases). The V gene lost 3 bases and the J gene lost 5 bases, with 25 bases spanning the gap. The CDR3 covers 18 residues. Germline values: CDR1 MDHEN, CDR2 SYDVKM.

This chain links TRBV28 with TRBJ1-1, with TRBD1 matching 7 bases. Germline CDR1 is MDHEN and CDR2 is SYDVKM. The CDR3 length is 15 residues. With V trimmed by 5 bases and J by 0 bases, 6 bases remained unmatched. CDR3 nucleotide sequence: TGTGCCAGCAGTCCCCGCAGGGGGATGAACACTGAAGCTTTCTTT. As protein: CASSPRRGMNTEAFF.

This sequence joins TRBV7-9 and TRBJ2-1; D unclear. Germline V gives CDR1 SEHNR, CDR2 FQNEAQ (reference sequence). With 5 bases removed from V and 5 bases from J, the gap between germline ends came to 16 bases. This CDR3 contains 15 residues. The CDR3 region has the DNA TGTGCCAGCAGCACCCAAGGCGAGAGTGACAATGAGCAGTTCTTC. Encoded protein: CASSTQGESDNEQFF.

This clone has a handful of counts. This chain links TRBV2 with TRBJ1-4; D gene unclear. Germline CDR1 reads SNHLY; CDR2 reads FYNNEI. V was pared by 1 base and J by 16 bases, with 10 bases between. The CDR3 has 11 residues. CDR3 DNA: TGTGCCAGCAGTGAAGACTCGGGTCCGTTTTTT. Translation: CASSEDSGPFF.

This clone has just one count. This rearrangement joins TRBV7-9 to TRBJ2-1, with TRBD1 as a possible D gene (6 bases). V was clipped by 2 bases and J by 10 bases, with 9 bases between them. This CDR3 is 12 amino acids long. Germline V gives CDR1 SEHNR, CDR2 FQNEAQ (reference sequence). This CDR3 reads CASSLTGTEQFF. The DNA for the CDR3 is TGTGCCAGCAGCTTAACCGGGACAGAGCAGTTCTTC.

The V gene is TRBV5-6, the J gene TRBJ1-1; TRBD1 is a possible D gene (6 bases). The length of the CDR3 is 15 residues. Germline assignment: CDR1 SGHDT and CDR2 YYEEEE. V gave up 5 bases and J gave up 1 base, with 15 bases separating them. Written as DNA, the CDR3 is TGTGCCAGCAGACCTACCGACAGGCCGAACACTGAAGCTTTCTTT. This gives the protein CASRPTDRPNTEAFF. Variable domain in full (rest from reference TRBV5-6 and TRBJ1-1): DAGVTQSPTHLIKTRGQQVTLRCSPKSGHDTVSWYQQALGQGPQFIFQYYEEEERQRGNFPDRFSGHQFPNYSSELNVNALLLGDSALYLCASRPTDRPNTEAFFGQGTRLTVV.

V and J are TRBV6-5 and TRBJ1-2; no reliable D call. Germline-derived CDR1 and CDR2 are MNHEY and SVGAGI. The CDR3 has 14 residues. V lost 0 bases and J lost 2, with 7 bases in between. For the CDR3, the DNA is TGTGCCAGCAGTTACTCGATGGTCAACTATGGCTACACCTTC. Its translation: CASSYSMVNYGYTF.

The chain carries TRBV5-6 and TRBJ2-7; D tentatively reads TRBD1 or TRBD2 (5 bases each). The CDR3 loop spans 13 amino acids. V lost 3 bases, J lost 1 base, and 8 bases lay in between. In germline, CDR1 is SGHDT, CDR2 YYEEEE. The DNA of the CDR3 is TGTGCCAGCAGCTCGGGGCGTTCCTACGAGCAGTACTTC. Its translation: CASSSGRSYEQYF.

Here the CDR3 DNA reads TGTGCCAGCAGCTTAGAGGCCGTCCTCAAACCGAACACTGAAGCTTTCTTT. Its translation: CASSLEAVLKPNTEAFF. The V call is TRBV11-3, the J call TRBJ1-1; D uncertain. CDR1 and CDR2 from the germline V gene are SGHNT and YENEEA. V lost 0 bases and J lost 1, with 15 bases in between. This CDR3 spans 17 amino acids. Full variable domain (outside the CDR3, taken from reference TRBV11-3 and TRBJ1-1): EAGVVQSPRYKIIEKKQPVAFWCNPISGHNTLYWYLQNLGQGPELLIRYENEEAVDDSQLPKDRFSAERLKGVDSTLKIQPAELGDSAVYLCASSLEAVLKPNTEAFFGQGTRLTVV.

This chain links TRBV18 with TRBJ1-5, with no clear D. This CDR3 region has 14 residues. V was pared by 3 bases and J by 9 bases, with 15 bases between. Germline loops: CDR1 KGHSH, CDR2 LQKENI. The CDR3 DNA reads as TGTGCCAGCTCACCTAAGGACGGTCCCGCGCCCCAGCATTTT. This gives the protein CASSPKDGPAPQHF.

CDR3 loop: CASSFWGGEQYF. The CDR3 DNA sequence: TGTGCCAGCAGCTTCTGGGGCGGCGAGCAGTACTTC. This sequence joins TRBV7-2 and TRBJ2-7; D perhaps matches TRBD1 (5 bases). Germline assignment: CDR1 SGHTA and CDR2 FQGNSA. V lost 3 bases and J 6 bases, leaving 9 bases between the germline ends. CDR3 length equals 12 residues.

The gene calls are TRBV29-1 and TRBJ1-2; weak D call: TRBD1 (5 bases). The CDR3 is made up of 14 amino acids. The germline V and J ends were trimmed by 5 bases and 1 base, with 14 bases remaining between them. Germline values: CDR1 SQVTM, CDR2 ANQGSEA. Written as DNA, the CDR3 is TGCAGCGTTCAGGGCCATTCAATTAACTATGGCTACACCTTC. Its protein product is CSVQGHSINYGYTF.

The rearrangement uses TRBV28 and TRBJ2-3; 8 bases are shared with TRBD1. Germline CDR1 is MDHEN and CDR2 is SYDVKM. J was trimmed by 6 bases and V by 6 bases; bases with no gene match: 14. The CDR3 has 16 residues. The CDR3 DNA reads TGTGCCAGCAGCTCCCCCCCGGACAGGGATATGGATACGCAGTATTTT. It translates to CASSSPPDRDMDTQYF.

The chain is built from TRBV2 and TRBJ2-7; the match to TRBD2 covers 8 bases. Trimming cost V 5 bases and J 3 bases; bases outside gene matches: 6. The CDR3 loop spans 14 amino acids. The V gene's germline CDR1 is SNHLY and CDR2 FYNNEI. In nucleotides, the CDR3 is TGTGCCAGCAGTTTCGGGAGGGAGGTCTACGAGCAGTACTTC. Translating it yields CASSFGREVYEQYF. The full variable domain, with the rest looked up from reference TRBV2 and TRBJ2-7, is EPEVTQTPSHQVTQMGQEVILRCVPISNHLYFYWYRQILGQKVEFLVSFYNNEISEKSEIFDDQFSVERPDGSNFTLKIRSTKLEDSAMYFCASSFGREVYEQYFGPGTRLTVT.

J is TRBJ1-5 and V is TRBV2, with TRBD1 matching over 7 bases. The V and J ends lost 3 bases and 7 bases, in that order; junction bases with no gene match: 9. The CDR3 runs to 15 residues. Germline CDR1 SNHLY, CDR2 FYNNEI. The CDR3 DNA is TGTGCCAGCAGTGACAGGGGGGGGGCTGTCCAGCCCCAGCATTTT. Translation gives CASSDRGGAVQPQHF.

The chain joins TRBV4-1 to TRBJ2-7; 9 nucleotides agree with TRBD1. The CDR3 contains 16 residues. The V and J ends lost 2 bases and 2 bases, in that order; junction bases with no gene match: 7. Germline-derived CDR1 and CDR2 are MGHRA and YSYEKL. CDR3 sequence: CASSQLTGQGTYEQYF. The CDR3 DNA is TGCGCCAGCAGCCAATTGACGGGACAGGGTACCTACGAGCAGTACTTC.

CDR3 in amino acids: CASSLATSTDPGELFF. In DNA, the CDR3 is TGCGCCAGCAGCTTGGCCACCTCAACAGACCCCGGGGAGCTGTTTTTT. The rearrangement links TRBV5-1 to TRBJ2-2, with D hard to call. Trimming shortened V by 0 bases and J by 6 bases, and 15 bases separated the two germline ends. Looked up from germline, CDR1 is SGHRS and CDR2 is YFSETQ. The CDR3 is 16 amino acids.

The chain uses TRBV28 and TRBJ1-2, with D possibly matching TRBD1 (5 bases). The CDR3 covers 13 residues. From germline, CDR1 is MDHEN and CDR2 SYDVKM. V dropped 6 bases and J dropped 7 bases, with 15 bases sitting between them. Written as DNA, the CDR3 is TGTGCCAGCAGCCTCGGGCAGGGTACTGGCTACACCTTC. Translating it yields CASSLGQGTGYTF.

In this sample, this clone turned up once. The chain has TRBV5-1 and TRBJ2-2, with TRBD1 matching 7 bases. The CDR3 consists of 15 residues. The V and J ends lost 4 bases and 6 bases, in that order; junction bases with no gene match: 9. Germline loops: CDR1 SGHRS, CDR2 YFSETQ. CDR3 in amino acids: CASSGTASDAGELFF. Written as DNA, the CDR3 is TGCGCCAGCAGCGGGACAGCGTCGGACGCCGGGGAGCTGTTTTTT.

CDR3 DNA: TGTGCCAGCAGCGTAGAGGGCAACAGCCTTTACGAGCAGTACTTC. This encodes CASSVEGNSLYEQYF. The J gene is TRBJ2-7, the V gene TRBV9; D is undetermined. CDR1 SGDLS and CDR2 YYNGEE come from the germline V gene. This CDR3 has 15 amino acids. V lost 0 bases and J 4 bases, leaving 14 bases between the germline ends.